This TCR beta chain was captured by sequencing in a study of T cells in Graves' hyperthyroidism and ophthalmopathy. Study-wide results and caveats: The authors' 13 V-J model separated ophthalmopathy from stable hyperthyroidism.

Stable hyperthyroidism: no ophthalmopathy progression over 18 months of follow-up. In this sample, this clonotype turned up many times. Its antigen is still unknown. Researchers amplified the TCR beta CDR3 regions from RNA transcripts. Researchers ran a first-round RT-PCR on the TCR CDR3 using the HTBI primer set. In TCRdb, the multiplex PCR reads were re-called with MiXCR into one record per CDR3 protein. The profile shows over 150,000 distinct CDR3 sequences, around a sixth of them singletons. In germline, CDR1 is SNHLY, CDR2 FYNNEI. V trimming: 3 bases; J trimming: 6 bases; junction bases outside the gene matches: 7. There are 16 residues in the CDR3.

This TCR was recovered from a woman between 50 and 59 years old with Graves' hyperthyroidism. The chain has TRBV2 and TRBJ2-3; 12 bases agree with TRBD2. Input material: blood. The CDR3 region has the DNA TGTGCCAGCAGTGAGCAGACTAGCGGGAGTGGTGATACGCAGTATTTT. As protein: CASSEQTSGSGDTQYF.